Each of the 19 T cell receptor beta chains below was sequenced from the same sample in a study of vaccination and CD4 T cells after COVID-19. Sequencing of cultured CD4+ T cell DNA used the Oncomine TCR Beta short-read assay. It was cultured CD4+ T cells from which genomic DNA was extracted. TCRdb redid the calling of the PCR reads with MiXCR, one entry per CDR3 protein. There are approximately 9,000 distinct CDR3 sequences in the sample; less than 45% occur only once, and more than 12% lies in the top ten. Treatment of the sample: roughly ten-day PBMC culture with coronavirus spike peptide pools or control peptides (ViraFEST assay). The unexposed donor provided CD4+ T cells, which were taken before the COVID-19 pandemic (2011-2018). No cognate antigen is known for these TCRs. The sequencing input was CD4+ T cells from blood, cultured in vitro. These receptor sequences come from a human donor in good health.

This clonotype was counted between two and nine times. V gene TRBV19 combines with J gene TRBJ1-2; 9 positions agree with TRBD1. J lost 4 bases, V lost 7 bases, and 4 bases had no gene match. From germline, CDR1 is LNHDA and CDR2 SQIVND (reference sequence). This CDR3 has 13 residues. The CDR3 DNA sequence: TGTGCCAGTAAAACAGGGGGCAGCTATGGCTACACCTTC. Translation gives CASKTGGSYGYTF.

The CDR3 nucleotides read TGTGCCAGCAGAAGACTAGCGGGAGGGCCCACCGGGGAGCTGTTTTTT. Translated, it gives CASRRLAGGPTGELFF. This chain joins TRBV6-1 and TRBJ2-2; 14 bases agree with TRBD2. Germline-derived CDR1 and CDR2 are MNHNS and SASEGT. J lost 4 bases, V lost 6 bases, and 4 bases had no gene match. CDR3 size: 16 residues.

This chain links TRBV6-1 with TRBJ1-2, with a weak D call TRBD1 (6 bases). Trimming removed 6 bases at V and 5 bases at J, with 16 bases between. Germline V lookup: CDR1 MNHNS, CDR2 SASEGT. This CDR3 comprises 14 residues. CDR3 in amino acids: CASRDSISDYGYTF. The CDR3 DNA sequence: TGTGCCAGCAGGGACAGTATTTCTGATTATGGCTACACCTTC.

This chain links TRBV11-2 with TRBJ2-7; D is unclear. Per germline, CDR1 SGHAT and CDR2 FQNNGV. CDR3 length: 13 residues. Trimming took 7 bases from V and 3 from J, leaving 13 bases between them. The CDR3 sequence: CASTRTERYEQYF. The CDR3 DNA follows: TGTGCCAGCACCAGGACGGAGCGCTACGAGCAGTACTTC.

The V call is TRBV20-1, the J call TRBJ2-1; D unclear. CDR1 and CDR2 (germline): DFQATT, SNEGSKA (reference sequence). The CDR3 loop spans 10 amino acids. Trimming took 5 bases from V and 2 from J, leaving 1 base between them. The CDR3 region has the DNA TGCAGTGCTCCCTACAATGAGCAGTTCTTC. This gives the protein CSAPYNEQFF.

The gene calls are TRBV20-1 and TRBJ2-1; TRBD1 aligns across 7 bases. The J segment lost 0 bases and the V segment lost 1 base, leaving 6 bases of the junction unmatched. CDR3 size: 16 residues. The germline V gene has CDR1 DFQATT and CDR2 SNEGSKA (reference sequence). The CDR3 sequence: CSARGSTGNSYNEQFF. The CDR3 coding sequence is TGCAGTGCTAGAGGCTCGACAGGGAACTCCTACAATGAGCAGTTCTTC.

V and J are TRBV12-3 or TRBV12-4 and TRBJ2-7, with D possibly matching TRBD2 (6 bases). There are 15 residues in the CDR3. V was clipped by 5 bases and J by 0 bases, with 14 bases between them. The DNA of the CDR3 is TGTGCCAGCAGTCTGGAGGGTTTTAGCTCCTACGAGCAGTACTTC. This translates into CASSLEGFSSYEQYF.

The chain carries TRBV28 and TRBJ1-2; D remains ambiguous. The CDR3 loop spans 13 amino acids. Germline-derived CDR1 and CDR2 are MDHEN and SYDVKM. V shed 5 bases and J shed 8 bases, with 15 bases lying between them. Here the CDR3 DNA reads TGTGCCAGCAGTATAGGGCCTCTTTACGGCTACACCTTC. It translates to CASSIGPLYGYTF.

This clonotype was counted between two and nine times. V usage is TRBV27 and J usage is TRBJ2-1; 7 bases align to TRBD1. CDR1 is MNHEY, CDR2 SMNVEV, per germline (reference sequence). This CDR3 has 12 residues. The ends lost 5 bases at V and 8 bases at J; junction bases unmatched: 3. CDR3 nucleotides: TGTGCCAGCAGTCAGGGGGTCGATGAGCAGTTCTTC. Translation: CASSQGVDEQFF.

J is TRBJ2-1 and V is TRBV2; 9 bases fit TRBD1. V was clipped by 6 bases and J by 6 bases; unmatched bases: 9. Per germline, CDR1 SNHLY and CDR2 FYNNEI. The CDR3 length is 15 residues. The CDR3 coding sequence is TGTGCCAGCAGCTTACAGGGGGCGCTCTCCAATGAGCAGTTCTTC. This translates into CASSLQGALSNEQFF.

This clonotype has just a few counts. This rearrangement joins TRBV6-1 to TRBJ2-2, with 8 bases lining up with TRBD2. Germline-derived CDR1 and CDR2 are MNHNS and SASEGT. This CDR3 comprises 15 residues. Trimming cost V 6 bases and J 1 base; bases outside gene matches: 4. The CDR3: CASSASGGNTGELFF. CDR3 DNA sequence: TGTGCCAGCAGCGCGAGCGGGGGGAACACCGGGGAGCTGTTTTTT.

This chain connects TRBV6-2 or TRBV6-3 to TRBJ2-1; 8 positions match TRBD1. The germline V gene has CDR1 MNHEY and CDR2 SVGEGT. This CDR3 comprises 16 residues. The ends lost 7 bases at V and 3 bases at J; junction bases unmatched: 11. The DNA for the CDR3 is TGTGCCAGCACCCCGACAGGGGCCCACTACTACAATGAGCAGTTCTTC. Amino acids: CASTPTGAHYYNEQFF.

The J gene is TRBJ2-7, the V gene TRBV12-3 or TRBV12-4, with 9 nucleotides matching TRBD2. V gave up 5 bases and J gave up 10 bases; unmatched junction bases: 12. There are 14 residues in the CDR3. The CDR3 DNA is TGTGCCAGCAGTCCCCGACTAGCGGCAAGCCCTCAGTACTTC. Translating it yields CASSPRLAASPQYF.

V usage is TRBV5-4 and J usage is TRBJ1-2; D gene uncertain. Trimming removed 4 bases at V and 3 bases at J, with 13 bases between. This CDR3 is 14 amino acids long. Germline CDR1 is SGHNT and CDR2 is YYREEE (reference sequence). CDR3 sequence reads: CASSPAGTDYGYTF. CDR3 bases: TGTGCCAGCAGCCCGGCGGGAACGGACTATGGCTACACCTTC.

This clonotype was recorded a few times. The rearrangement joins TRBV20-1 to TRBJ1-2; TRBD1 is a possible D gene (5 bases). Germline V lookup: CDR1 DFQATT, CDR2 SNEGSKA (reference sequence). The CDR3 is 12 amino acids. V dropped 5 bases and J dropped 5 bases, with 12 bases sitting between them. For the CDR3, the DNA is TGCAGTGCTCTCCAGGGAGGGTATGGCTACACCTTC. It translates to CSALQGGYGYTF.

The sample holds a few counts of this clonotype. The CDR3 bases are TGTGCCAGTAGTGCCCGGCGACAGGGTAGTGGCTACACCTTC. Translated, it gives CASSARRQGSGYTF. The chain joins TRBV19 to TRBJ1-2; 7 nucleotides agree with TRBD1. Trimming removed 5 bases from V and 7 bases from J; junction bases left unmatched: 10. Per germline, CDR1 LNHDA and CDR2 SQIVND (reference sequence). This CDR3 region has 14 residues. Based on the CDR3 plus reference TRBV19 and TRBJ1-2, the full variable domain is DGGITQSPKYLFRKEGQNVTLSCEQNLNHDAMYWYRQDPGQGLRLIYYSQIVNDFQKGDIAEGYSVSREKKESFPLTVTSAQKNPTAFYLCASSARRQGSGYTFGSGTRLTVV.

This clonotype was counted a few times. This rearrangement joins TRBV5-1 to TRBJ1-6; D not resolved. V lost 0 bases to trimming and J lost 5 bases, with 3 bases between them. Germline CDR1 is SGHRS and CDR2 is YFSETQ. The CDR3 is 13 amino acids. The CDR3 protein is CASSLGDNSPLHF. In DNA, the CDR3 is TGCGCCAGCAGCTTGGGTGATAATTCACCCCTCCACTTT. The variable domain in full, with the rest retrieved from reference TRBV5-1 and TRBJ1-6, is KAGVTQTPRYLIKTRGQQVTLSCSPISGHRSVSWYQQTPGQGLQFLFEYFSETQRNKGNFPGRFSGRQFSNSRSEMNVSTLELGDSALYLCASSLGDNSPLHFGNGTRLTVT.

By proportion, this clonotype is medium-sized. The J gene is TRBJ1-1, the V gene TRBV7-3, with D unclear. The CDR3 loop spans 13 amino acids. In germline, CDR1 is SGHTA, CDR2 FQGTGA. V was shortened by 0 bases and J by 5 bases, with 7 bases between the two germline ends. DNA for the CDR3: TGTGCCAGCAGCTTAACGTCTAGGACTGAAGCTTTCTTT. Its protein is CASSLTSRTEAFF.

In this sample, this clonotype turned up a few times. The chain uses TRBV6-5 and TRBJ2-1, with 7 bases matching TRBD1. V dropped 1 base and J dropped 2; count of bases not matched to a gene: 8. Germline assignment: CDR1 MNHEY and CDR2 SVGAGI. CDR3 length: 17 residues. In nucleotides, the CDR3 is TGTGCCAGCAGTTACTTGAATCCGACAGGGACCTACAATGAGCAGTTCTTC. This translates into CASSYLNPTGTYNEQFF.